This T cell receptor (beta chain) came from a study of graft-versus-host responses after intestinal transplantation. Study as a whole: The recipients all started with anti-thymocyte globulin induction and then took tacrolimus and steroids for around three years.

General study points: Peak GvH clone levels in circulation were associated with early post-transplant HvG declines.

Generated by immunoSEQ multiplex PCR, the TCRdb table keeps only in-frame clones and is missing some. The table includes about 99,000 clones, roughly 93% detected once. This clone is a singleton in its sample. The antigen is undetermined. V lost 3 bases, J lost 2 bases, and 4 bases stayed unmatched. CDR1 is GTSNPN and CDR2 is SVGIG in the germline V gene (reference sequence). The CDR3 is 14 amino acids. The TCR comes from a human donor who received an intestinal transplant. The gene calls are TRBV30 and TRBJ2-7, with 10 bases that match TRBD2. The sample in question was unstimulated CD8+ T cells sorted from spleen or lymph node cells, obtained before intestinal transplant. CDR3: CAWSGGLAAYEQYF. In DNA form, the CDR3 reads TGTGCCTGGAGCGGAGGACTAGCGGCCTACGAGCAGTACTTC.